The clone carrying this T cell receptor (beta chain) appeared a few times. Its antigen is undetermined. This record comes from a study of T-cell memory formation after mild COVID-19. Whole-study findings and limits: Some responding clones appeared in pre-infection memory, suggesting cross-reactive memory joined.

After 5'RACE with constant-segment primers, TCR alpha and TCR beta cDNA libraries carrying sample barcodes and UMIs were obtained. Via MiXCR, TCRdb re-called the 5' RACE reads, giving one row per CDR3 protein. The sample holds about 150,000 distinct CDR3 sequences; about 23% are singletons and the top ten take around 24%. The CDR3 covers 14 residues. The J segment lost 5 bases and the V segment lost 6 bases, leaving 9 bases of the junction unmatched. The clonotype comes from an adult woman who had mild COVID-19 (a few samples of this study predate the infection). Cell type and time point are not known. This chain links TRBV12-3 or TRBV12-4 with TRBJ2-7; 8 bases are shared with TRBD1. Specimen: PBMCs or a T cell subset sorted from them (not recorded which). As DNA, the CDR3 is TGTGCCAGCAGCCAGGACAGGGTTATCGACGAGCAGTACTTC. Translating gives CASSQDRVIDEQYF.